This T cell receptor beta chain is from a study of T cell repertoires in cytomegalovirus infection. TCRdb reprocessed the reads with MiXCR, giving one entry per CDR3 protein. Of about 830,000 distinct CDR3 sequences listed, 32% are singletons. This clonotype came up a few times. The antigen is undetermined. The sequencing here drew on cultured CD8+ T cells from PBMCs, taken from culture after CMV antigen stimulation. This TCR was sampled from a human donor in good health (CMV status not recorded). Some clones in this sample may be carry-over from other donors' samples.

CDR3 sequence: CASNFLQDRAYEQYF. DNA of the CDR3: TGTGCCAGCAACTTCCTTCAAGACAGGGCGTACGAGCAGTACTTC. The chain has TRBV5-6 and TRBJ2-7, with 7 positions matching TRBD1. Germline assignment: CDR1 SGHDT and CDR2 YYEEEE. The CDR3 has 15 amino acids. V was pared by 6 bases and J by 4 bases, with 13 bases of the junction left unmatched.